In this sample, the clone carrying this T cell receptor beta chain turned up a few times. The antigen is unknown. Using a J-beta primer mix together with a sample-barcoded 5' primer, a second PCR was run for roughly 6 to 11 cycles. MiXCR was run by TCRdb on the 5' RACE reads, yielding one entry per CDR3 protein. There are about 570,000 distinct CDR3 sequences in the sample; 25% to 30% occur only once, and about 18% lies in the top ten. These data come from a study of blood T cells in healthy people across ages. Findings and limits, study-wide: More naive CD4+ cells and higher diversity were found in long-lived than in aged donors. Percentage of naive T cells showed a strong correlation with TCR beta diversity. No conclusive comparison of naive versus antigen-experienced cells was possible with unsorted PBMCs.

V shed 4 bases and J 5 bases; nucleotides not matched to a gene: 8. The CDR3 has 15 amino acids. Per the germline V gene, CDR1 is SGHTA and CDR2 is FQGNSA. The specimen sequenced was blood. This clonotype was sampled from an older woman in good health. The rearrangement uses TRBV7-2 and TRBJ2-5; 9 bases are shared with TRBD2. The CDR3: CASSSGASGVETQYF. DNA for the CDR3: TGTGCCAGCAGCTCTGGGGCTAGCGGGGTTGAGACCCAGTACTTC.